These 21 T cell receptor beta chains were sequenced from one sample in a study of Ad26.COV2.S vaccination and SARS-CoV-2 variants. Noted treatment: some 20 received Ad26.COV2.S at low or high dose, single or two shots; 5 received placebo; per-sample allocation not given. Each sample was drawn 63 days after the first injection (of vaccine or placebo). Data came from immunoSEQ multiplex PCR; TCRdb stores just in-frame clones and leaves some out. The sample holds hundreds of thousands of clones, about 85% seen once. This sample comprised peripheral blood, obtained in a trial of Ad26.COV2.S vaccine versus placebo. These receptors were collected from a person aged 18 to 59 who received the Ad26.COV2.S COVID-19 vaccine or a placebo.

The V call is TRBV4-3, the J call TRBJ2-7; 10 nucleotides align to TRBD1. Germline V gene lookup returns CDR1 LGHNA and CDR2 YSLEER. J was trimmed by 3 bases and V by 0 bases; bases with no gene match: 11. The CDR3 sequence is 18 residues long. As DNA, the CDR3 is TGCGCCAGCAGCCAAGAACATTGGGGGACAGGGGTAAACTACGAGCAGTACTTC. Its protein product is CASSQEHWGTGVNYEQYF.

V gene TRBV2 combines with J gene TRBJ2-7; D unclear. Germline V gives CDR1 SNHLY, CDR2 FYNNEI. The CDR3 covers 13 residues. The V and J ends lost 5 bases and 2 bases respectively, with 10 bases between them. CDR3 sequence: CASSLAAPYEQYF. In DNA, the CDR3 is TGTGCCAGCAGTCTTGCAGCACCCTACGAGCAGTACTTC.

This chain uses TRBV10-2 with TRBJ2-5; no clear D. The CDR3 totals 12 residues. V was clipped by 3 bases and J by 7 bases, with 9 bases between them. Germline loops: CDR1 WSHSY, CDR2 SAAADI. The CDR3 sequence: CASSDWQATQYF. CDR3 coding DNA: TGCGCCAGCAGTGATTGGCAGGCGACCCAGTACTTC.

The rearrangement joins TRBV5-4 to TRBJ1-2; the D is unclear. V was trimmed by 0 bases and J by 5 bases, leaving 8 bases between them. The CDR3 length is 13 residues. CDR1 and CDR2 from the germline V gene are SGHNT and YYREEE (reference sequence). The CDR3 coding sequence is TGTGCCAGCAGCTTGGAAGCGGAGTATGGCTACACCTTC. Protein: CASSLEAEYGYTF.

The chain uses TRBV5-1 and TRBJ2-7; D may match TRBD1 or TRBD2 (6 bases each). Germline CDR1 SGHRS, CDR2 YFSETQ. The CDR3 length is 16 residues. V was clipped by 4 bases and J by 0 bases, with 17 bases between them. As DNA, the CDR3 is TGCGCCAGCAGCAATACCCACGGGGGCCCCTCCTACGAGCAGTACTTC. Translating it yields CASSNTHGGPSYEQYF.

The gene calls are TRBV12-3 or TRBV12-4 and TRBJ1-6; weak D call: TRBD1 (5 bases). CDR3 length equals 13 residues. V lost 1 base to trimming and J lost 12 bases, with 10 bases between them. In DNA form, the CDR3 reads TGTGCCAGCAGTTTAGTTTGGGGGAGACCCCTCCACTTT. Amino acids: CASSLVWGRPLHF.

This chain connects TRBV28 to TRBJ1-5; D possibly corresponds to TRBD1 (5 bases). V was pared by 6 bases and J by 5 bases, with 14 bases between. Looked up from germline, CDR1 is MDHEN and CDR2 is SYDVKM. The length of the CDR3 is 14 residues. The CDR3 sequence is CASRDWQGDQPQHF. The CDR3 region has the DNA TGTGCCAGCAGGGACTGGCAGGGTGATCAGCCCCAGCATTTT.

CDR3 sequence (DNA): TGTGCCAGCAGCGTATACCCTTTGACAGGGAACACCGGGGAGCTGTTTTTT. It codes for CASSVYPLTGNTGELFF. The chain employs TRBV9 and TRBJ2-2, with D possibly matching TRBD1 (6 bases). The V end lost 1 base, the J end lost 1 base, and 14 bases lay between the germline ends. Germline lookup yields CDR1 SGDLS and CDR2 YYNGEE. The CDR3 has 17 residues.

The rearrangement joins TRBV3-1 (or the pseudogene TRBV3-2) to TRBJ1-2; D gene unclear. The CDR3 has 13 amino acids. V dropped 9 bases and J dropped 4 bases, with 15 bases sitting between them. CDR1 is LGHDT, CDR2 YNNKEL, per germline (reference sequence). The CDR3 reads CASIPSQFYGYTF. The CDR3 DNA is TGTGCCAGTATTCCCTCACAGTTCTATGGCTACACCTTC.

V is TRBV21-1 and J is TRBJ2-2; the D call TRBD2 from the table was never checked on the DNA. TRBV21-1 is recorded as a pseudogene. The CDR3 totals 16 residues. DNA of the CDR3: TGTGCCAGCAGCAAAGGGGATAGCGGGAACACCGGGGAGCTGTTTTTT. Residues: CASSKGDSGNTGELFF.

The V gene is TRBV5-1, the J gene TRBJ1-1, with D tentatively TRBD1 (5 bases). From germline, CDR1 is SGHRS and CDR2 YFSETQ. The V gene lost 4 bases and the J gene lost 3 bases, with 16 bases spanning the gap. The CDR3 contains 15 residues. The CDR3 protein is CASSLTGGRDTEAFF. The CDR3 coding sequence is TGCGCCAGCAGCCTAACAGGAGGTAGGGACACTGAAGCTTTCTTT.

This clone appeared a few times. J is TRBJ2-7 and V is TRBV7-2; 7 bases line up with TRBD1. V gave up 5 bases and J gave up 1 base; unmatched junction bases: 8. There are 15 residues in the CDR3. Looked up from germline, CDR1 is SGHTA and CDR2 is FQGNSA. This chain's CDR3 is CASSQIPGQSYEQYF. The CDR3 DNA is TGTGCCAGCAGCCAGATCCCGGGACAGTCCTACGAGCAGTACTTC. Supplemented by reference TRBV7-2 and TRBJ2-7, the full variable domain reads GAGVSQSPSNKVTEKGKDVELRCDPISGHTALYWYRQSLGQGLEFLIYFQGNSAPDKSGLPSDRFSAERTGGSVSTLTIQRTQQEDSAVYLCASSQIPGQSYEQYFGPGTRLTVT.

The chain combines TRBV7-9 with TRBJ2-1, with D hard to call. Trimming cost V 4 bases and J 10 bases, with 8 bases left between them. The germline CDR1 and CDR2 sequences are SEHNR and FQNEAQ (reference sequence). The CDR3 has 11 amino acids. CDR3: CASSSLFEQFF. Written as DNA, the CDR3 is TGTGCCAGCAGCTCTCTGTTCGAGCAGTTCTTC.

CDR3 DNA sequence: TGTGCCAGCAGCTTGACTAGCGGGAGGGCTGGAATTGGAAACATTCAGTACTTC. Protein: CASSLTSGRAGIGNIQYF. The V gene is TRBV7-2, the J gene TRBJ2-4; 14 bases are a match to TRBD2. The CDR3 is made up of 18 amino acids. V was pared by 3 bases and J by 6 bases, with 10 bases of the junction left unmatched. Germline V gene lookup returns CDR1 SGHTA and CDR2 FQGNSA.

J is TRBJ1-2 and V is TRBV6-5; TRBD1 is a possible D gene (5 bases). V lost 6 bases and J lost 6, with 14 bases in between. The germline V gene encodes CDR1 MNHEY and CDR2 SVGAGI. There are 13 residues in the CDR3. CDR3 DNA: TGTGCCAGCAGCCTCCGGGCGGGGGATGGCTACACCTTC. As protein: CASSLRAGDGYTF.

The chain combines TRBV29-1 with TRBJ2-7; 8 bases agree with TRBD1. After removal of 5 bases from V and 4 bases from J, the junction contained 10 bases not matched to a gene. Per germline, CDR1 SQVTM and CDR2 ANQGSEA. The CDR3 runs to 14 residues. CDR3 sequence: CSVTDRDGSYEQYF. The CDR3 coding sequence is TGCAGCGTTACGGACAGGGATGGGAGTTACGAGCAGTACTTC.

The V gene is TRBV7-2, the J gene TRBJ1-6; a weak D match, TRBD1 (6 bases). Trimming took off 6 bases at V and 4 bases at J, with 13 bases between the two ends. The CDR3 consists of 15 residues. Germline CDR1 SGHTA, CDR2 FQGNSA. The CDR3 sequence: CASRYRADYNSPLHF. In DNA form, the CDR3 reads TGTGCCAGCAGGTACAGGGCTGATTATAATTCACCCCTCCACTTT.

The rearrangement joins TRBV11-2 to TRBJ2-3; the match to TRBD1 covers 8 bases. CDR3 length: 14 amino acids. V was clipped by 4 bases and J by 4 bases; unmatched bases: 4. Germline CDR1 is SGHAT and CDR2 is FQNNGV. Here the CDR3 DNA reads TGTGCCAGCAGCTCTATACAGGGGGCAGATACGCAGTATTTT. Translated, it gives CASSSIQGADTQYF.

This chain joins TRBV21-1 and TRBJ2-4; the table's D call, TRBD1, has no DNA check behind it. TRBV21-1 represents a pseudogene. The CDR3 is made up of 18 amino acids. The CDR3 DNA is TGTGCCAGCAGCCTGGGACACAAAACCCCAGTAGGCAAAAACATTCAGTACTTC. This encodes CASSLGHKTPVGKNIQYF.

This chain links TRBV5-1 with TRBJ1-1, with TRBD1 as a possible D gene (5 bases). V lost 1 base, J lost 2 bases, and 9 bases lay in between. The CDR3 is 14 residues long. Germline CDR1 is SGHRS and CDR2 is YFSETQ. CDR3 nucleotides: TGCGCCAGCAGCTTGCCGACAGCTAACACTGAAGCTTTCTTT. Encoded protein: CASSLPTANTEAFF.

The chain couples TRBV5-1 to TRBJ2-3; D uncertain. The CDR3 totals 14 residues. Germline V gene data show CDR1 as SGHRS and CDR2 as YFSETQ. V lost 6 bases to trimming and J lost 0 bases, with 11 bases between them. The CDR3 region has the DNA TGCGCCAGCAAGACCCAAACTAGCACAGATACGCAGTATTTT. This encodes CASKTQTSTDTQYF.